The rows below give T cell receptor beta chains drawn from one sample of a study of blood T cell repertoires in COVID-19. Clones were read by immunoSEQ multiplex PCR, and TCRdb kept only the in-frame ones, dropping some. This sample yields 65,000 to 70,000 clones, of which 79% are seen a single time; around 50% belongs to the top ten. Sequenced sample: peripheral blood. The receptors come from a human donor in a cohort sampled during active COVID-19. The CDR3 runs from the conserved cysteine through the conserved F or W. Each record gives: CDR3 protein, CDR3 DNA, V gene, clone size, D gene, J gene. A D gene is named only where the DNA matches it firmly. Some rows mark clone size as missing; the rest say once, few, many or name a class of expanded clone.

CASSQLRSRGNEQYF | TGTGCCAGCAGCCAACTACGCAGCAGGGGAAACGAGCAGTACTTC | TRBV4-2 | . | . | TRBJ2-7
CASSRQAESSYNSPLHF | TGTGCCAGTAGTAGGCAGGCCGAGAGCTCCTATAATTCACCCCTCCACTTT | TRBV19 | . | . | TRBJ1-6
CATSDPGTVTQETQYF | TGTGCCACCAGTGATCCCGGGACAGTCACCCAAGAGACCCAGTACTTC | TRBV24-1 | . | TRBD1 | TRBJ2-5
CATSRWTSGSYNEQFF | TGTGCCACCAGCAGATGGACTAGCGGGAGTTACAATGAGCAGTTCTTC | TRBV15 | . | TRBD2 | TRBJ2-1
CATSLGQGARDEQFF | TGTGCCACCAGTCTAGGACAGGGGGCGAGGGATGAGCAGTTCTTC | TRBV24-1 | many | TRBD1 | TRBJ2-1
CASSPGTGRNSPLHF | TGTGCCAGCAGTCCCGGGACAGGGCGGAATTCACCCCTCCACTTT | TRBV27 | . | TRBD1 | TRBJ1-6
CASSESTQENEKLFF | TGCGCCAGCAGTGAGTCGACACAGGAGAATGAAAAACTGTTTTTT | TRBV10-1 | . | . | TRBJ1-4
CASGPGQGSYEQYF | TGTGCCAGCGGCCCGGGACAGGGAAGCTACGAGCAGTACTTC | TRBV6-5 | . | TRBD1 | TRBJ2-7
CASSLAEGTTNEKLFF | TGTGCCAGCAGCTTAGCGGAGGGCACAACTAATGAAAAACTGTTTTTT | TRBV7-8 | . | . | TRBJ1-4
CASSPGGTEAFF | TGTGCCAGCAGTCCGGGTGGAACTGAAGCTTTCTTT | TRBV28 | . | . | TRBJ1-1
CASSEAAQGLSYEQYF | TGTGCCAGCAGTGAAGCGGCTCAGGGGTTGTCCTACGAGCAGTACTTC | TRBV2 | . | . | TRBJ2-7
CASGTGGLKTQYF | TGTGCCAGCGGGACAGGGGGCCTGAAGACCCAGTACTTC | TRBV7-2 | . | TRBD1 | TRBJ2-5
CASSLGSSGIHYEQYF | TGCGCCAGCAGCTTGGGTTCTAGCGGGATCCACTACGAGCAGTACTTC | TRBV5-1 | once | TRBD2 | TRBJ2-7
CASSDSTRGGYEQYF | TGTGCCAGCAGTGATTCCACCCGGGGGGGCTACGAGCAGTACTTC | TRBV6-1 | . | TRBD2 | TRBJ2-7
CASSQEGTGREKLFF | TGTGCCAGCAGCCAAGAAGGGACAGGGCGTGAAAAACTGTTTTTT | TRBV3-1/TRBV3-2 | . | TRBD1 | TRBJ1-4
CASGRTAGAYEQYF | TGTGCCAGCGGACGAACAGCGGGAGCCTACGAGCAGTACTTC | TRBV2 | many | TRBD2 | TRBJ2-7
CASSLGRPTDTQYF | TGCGCCAGCAGCCTTGGGAGGCCCACAGATACGCAGTATTTT | TRBV5-1 | . | . | TRBJ2-3
CASRDDRGGNQPQHF | TGTGCCAGCAGGGACGACAGGGGTGGCAATCAGCCCCAGCATTTT | TRBV2 | . | TRBD1 | TRBJ1-5
CASSFLTSGNVNEQFF | TGTGCCAGCAGTTTCCTAACTAGCGGGAACGTCAATGAGCAGTTCTTC | TRBV6-6 | . | TRBD2 | TRBJ2-1
CASSQDGLSSYEQYF | TGTGCCAGCAGCCAAGATGGACTGAGCTCCTACGAGCAGTACTTC | TRBV4-2 | . | . | TRBJ2-7
CASSSTGGAFF | TGTGCCAGCAGTTCAACCGGGGGAGCTTTCTTT | TRBV27 | . | . | TRBJ1-1
CASSLPGLAGGVGETQYF | TGTGCCAGCAGTCTGCCGGGACTAGCGGGAGGGGTAGGCGAGACCCAGTACTTC | TRBV28 | . | TRBD2 | TRBJ2-5
CASSTVQETQYF | TGTGCCAGTTCGACAGTCCAAGAGACCCAGTACTTC | TRBV18 | . | . | TRBJ2-5
CASSFRNRGNTGELFF | TGTGCCAGCAGCTTTCGGAACCGGGGGAACACCGGGGAGCTGTTTTTT | TRBV7-8 | . | . | TRBJ2-2
CASSSAGTGANVLTF | TGTGCCAGCAGCTCCGCAGGGACTGGGGCCAACGTCCTGACTTTC | TRBV11-3 | . | . | TRBJ2-6
CASSSQTSGSYNEQFF | TGTGCCAGCAGCTCCCAGACTAGCGGGAGTTACAATGAGCAGTTCTTC | TRBV7-8 | . | TRBD2 | TRBJ2-1
CATARQVPQETQYF | TGCGCCACCGCCCGACAGGTTCCCCAAGAGACCCAGTACTTC | TRBV5-1 | . | . | TRBJ2-5
CASSSGGRLQETQYF | TGTGCCAGCAGTTCGGGGGGACGGCTCCAAGAGACCCAGTACTTC | TRBV28 | once | TRBD2 | TRBJ2-5
CASSLAGAGEHEQFF | TGCGCCAGCAGCTTGGCCGGAGCGGGAGAACATGAGCAGTTCTTC | TRBV5-1 | . | TRBD2 | TRBJ2-1
CASSLETSGNTGELFF | TGCGCCAGCAGCTTGGAGACTAGCGGGAACACCGGGGAGCTGTTTTTT | TRBV5-1 | . | TRBD2 | TRBJ2-2
CASSDRDRGINEQYF | TGTGCCAGCAGCGACCGGGACAGGGGAATTAACGAGCAGTACTTC | TRBV14 | . | TRBD1 | TRBJ2-7
CASSGAGGSYNEQFF | TGTGCCAGCAGCGGCGCGGGGGGCTCCTACAATGAGCAGTTCTTC | TRBV5-4 | . | TRBD2 | TRBJ2-1
CASSALSYNSPLHF | TGTGCCAGCAGTGCCCTATCCTATAATTCACCCCTCCACTTT | TRBV6-4 | . | . | TRBJ1-6
CASRRDRGHYGYTF | TGTGCCAGCAGGAGGGACAGGGGGCACTATGGCTACACCTTC | TRBV3-1/TRBV3-2 | many | TRBD1 | TRBJ1-2
CASSKTGTVSYEQYF | TGTGCCAGCAGCAAAACCGGGACAGTCTCCTACGAGCAGTACTTC | TRBV6-5 | . | TRBD1 | TRBJ2-7
CASSQGDRGQPQHF | TGCGCCAGCAGCCAAGGGGACAGGGGGCAGCCCCAGCATTTT | TRBV4-1 | . | TRBD1 | TRBJ1-5
CASTSGGSRETQYF | TGTGCCAGCACTAGCGGGGGGAGTCGGGAGACCCAGTACTTC | TRBV6-5 | . | TRBD2 | TRBJ2-5
CASREGRANYGYTF | TGTGCCAGCAGGGAGGGGCGGGCTAACTATGGCTACACCTTC | TRBV2 | . | . | TRBJ1-2
CASIPSSSRGGYTF | TGTGCCAGTATTCCCTCCTCATCCAGGGGAGGCTACACCTTC | TRBV19 | . | . | TRBJ1-2
CASSPLHRARDNEQFF | TGTGCCAGCAGCCCCCTCCACAGGGCGAGGGACAATGAGCAGTTCTTC | TRBV7-9 | . | . | TRBJ2-1
CASSSGDTDTQYF | TGTGCCAGTAGTTCAGGGGACACAGATACGCAGTATTTT | TRBV19 | . | . | TRBJ2-3
CASSHEGLAGVEQYF | TGTGCCAGCAGCCATGAGGGACTAGCGGGGGTCGAGCAGTACTTC | TRBV3-1/TRBV3-2 | . | TRBD2 | TRBJ2-7
CASSSGDYGYTF | TGTGCCAGCAGTTCCGGAGACTATGGCTACACCTTC | TRBV12-3/TRBV12-4 | . | . | TRBJ1-2
CASSYRQGARTGANVLTF | TGTGCCAGCAGTTACAGACAGGGGGCGCGGACTGGGGCCAACGTCCTGACTTTC | TRBV28 | . | TRBD1 | TRBJ2-6
CASSINRGSSEQFF | TGTGCCAGTAGTATCAACCGAGGTTCGAGTGAGCAGTTCTTC | TRBV19 | few | . | TRBJ2-1
CASSRARGDEQYF | TGTGCCAGCAGTCGTGCACGGGGGGACGAGCAGTACTTC | TRBV6-5 | . | TRBD2 | TRBJ2-7